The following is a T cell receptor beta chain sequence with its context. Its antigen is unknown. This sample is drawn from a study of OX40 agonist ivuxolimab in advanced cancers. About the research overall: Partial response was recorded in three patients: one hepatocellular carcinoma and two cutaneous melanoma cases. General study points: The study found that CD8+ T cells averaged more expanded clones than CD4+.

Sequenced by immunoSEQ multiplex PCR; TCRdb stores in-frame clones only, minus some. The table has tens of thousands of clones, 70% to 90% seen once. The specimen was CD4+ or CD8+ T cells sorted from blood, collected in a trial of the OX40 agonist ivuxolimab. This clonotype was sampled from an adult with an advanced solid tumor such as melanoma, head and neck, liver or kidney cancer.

DNA for the CDR3: TGTGCCAGCAGCCAAACCCCCAGCTCCTACAATGAGCAGTTCTTC. Residues: CASSQTPSSYNEQFF. The chain is built from TRBV16 and TRBJ2-1; D is uncertain. This CDR3 spans 15 amino acids. Trimming shortened V by 2 bases and J by 0 bases, and 8 bases separated the two germline ends. Germline CDR1 KGHSY, CDR2 FQNENV.